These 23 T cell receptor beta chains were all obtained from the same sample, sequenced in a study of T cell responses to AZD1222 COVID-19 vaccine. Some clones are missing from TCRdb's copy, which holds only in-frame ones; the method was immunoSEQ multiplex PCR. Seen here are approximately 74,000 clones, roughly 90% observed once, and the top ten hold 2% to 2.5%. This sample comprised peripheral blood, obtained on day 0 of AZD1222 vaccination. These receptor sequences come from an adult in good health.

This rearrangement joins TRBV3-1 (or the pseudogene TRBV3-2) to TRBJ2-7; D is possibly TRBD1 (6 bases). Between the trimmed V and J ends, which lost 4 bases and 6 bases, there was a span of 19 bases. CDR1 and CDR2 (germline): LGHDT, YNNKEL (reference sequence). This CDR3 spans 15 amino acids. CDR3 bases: TGTGCCAGCAGCCGGAACGGGCCGAAACAGGGCGAGCAGTACTTC. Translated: CASSRNGPKQGEQYF.

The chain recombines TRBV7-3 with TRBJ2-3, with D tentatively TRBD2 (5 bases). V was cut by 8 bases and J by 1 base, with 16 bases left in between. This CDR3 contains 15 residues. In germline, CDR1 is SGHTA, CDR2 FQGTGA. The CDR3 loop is CASSIRGHGTDTQYF. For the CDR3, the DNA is TGTGCCAGCTCTATTCGCGGGCATGGCACAGATACGCAGTATTTT.

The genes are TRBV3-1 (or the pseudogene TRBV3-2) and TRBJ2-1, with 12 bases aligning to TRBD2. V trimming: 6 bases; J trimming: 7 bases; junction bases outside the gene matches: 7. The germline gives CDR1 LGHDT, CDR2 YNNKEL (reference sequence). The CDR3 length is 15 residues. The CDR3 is CASRPGTSGPNEQFF. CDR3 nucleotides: TGTGCCAGCAGACCCGGGACTAGCGGGCCAAATGAGCAGTTCTTC.

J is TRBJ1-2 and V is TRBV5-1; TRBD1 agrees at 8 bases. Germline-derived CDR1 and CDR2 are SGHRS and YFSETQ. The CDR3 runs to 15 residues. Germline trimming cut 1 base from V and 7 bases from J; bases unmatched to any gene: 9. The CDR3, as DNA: TGCGCCAGCAGCTTGCCAATAGGACAGGGCGGTGGCTACACCTTC. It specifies CASSLPIGQGGGYTF.

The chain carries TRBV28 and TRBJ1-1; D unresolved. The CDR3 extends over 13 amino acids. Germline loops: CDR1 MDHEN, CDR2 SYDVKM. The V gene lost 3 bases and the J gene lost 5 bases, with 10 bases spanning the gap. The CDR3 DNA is TGTGCCAGCAGTTTTTTAACCAGTACTGAAGCTTTCTTT. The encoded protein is CASSFLTSTEAFF. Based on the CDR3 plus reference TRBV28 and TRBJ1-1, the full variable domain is DVKVTQSSRYLVKRTGEKVFLECVQDMDHENMFWYRQDPGLGLRLIYFSYDVKMKEKGDIPEGYSVSREKKERFSLILESASTNQTSMYLCASSFLTSTEAFFGQGTRLTVV.

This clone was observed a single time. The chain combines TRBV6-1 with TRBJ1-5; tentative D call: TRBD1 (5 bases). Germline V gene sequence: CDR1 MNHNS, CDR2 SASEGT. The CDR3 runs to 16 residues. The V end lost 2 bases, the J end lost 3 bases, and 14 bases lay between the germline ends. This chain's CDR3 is CASSEWDGRVNQPQHF. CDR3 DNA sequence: TGTGCCAGCAGTGAATGGGACGGGCGGGTCAATCAGCCCCAGCATTTT.

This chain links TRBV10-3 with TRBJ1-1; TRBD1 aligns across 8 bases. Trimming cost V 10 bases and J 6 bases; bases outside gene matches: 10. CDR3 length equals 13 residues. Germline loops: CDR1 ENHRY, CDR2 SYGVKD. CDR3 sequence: CATTDRGAAEAFF. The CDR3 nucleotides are TGTGCCACTACAGACAGGGGAGCCGCTGAAGCTTTCTTT.

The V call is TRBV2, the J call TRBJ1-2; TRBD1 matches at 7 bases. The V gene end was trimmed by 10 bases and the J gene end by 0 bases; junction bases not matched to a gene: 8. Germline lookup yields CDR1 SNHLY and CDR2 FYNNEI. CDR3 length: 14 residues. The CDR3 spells CATPPGGTNYGYTF. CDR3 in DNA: TGTGCCACTCCTCCAGGGGGTACTAACTATGGCTACACCTTC.

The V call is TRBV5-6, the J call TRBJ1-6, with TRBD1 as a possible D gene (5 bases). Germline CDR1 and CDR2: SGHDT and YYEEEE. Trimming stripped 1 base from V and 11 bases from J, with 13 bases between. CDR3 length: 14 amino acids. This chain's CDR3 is CASSLWDPKAPLHF. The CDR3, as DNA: TGTGCCAGCAGCTTGTGGGACCCCAAAGCACCCCTCCACTTT. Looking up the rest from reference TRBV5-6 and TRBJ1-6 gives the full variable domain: DAGVTQSPTHLIKTRGQQVTLRCSPKSGHDTVSWYQQALGQGPQFIFQYYEEEERQRGNFPDRFSGHQFPNYSSELNVNALLLGDSALYLCASSLWDPKAPLHFGNGTRLTVT.

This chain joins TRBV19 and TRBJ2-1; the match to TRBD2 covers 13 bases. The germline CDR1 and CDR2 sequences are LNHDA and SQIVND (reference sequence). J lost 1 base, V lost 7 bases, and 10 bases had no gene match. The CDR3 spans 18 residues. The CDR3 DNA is TGTGCCAGTACCCCGGGACTAGCGGGGCTACGATCCTACAATGAGCAGTTCTTC. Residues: CASTPGLAGLRSYNEQFF.

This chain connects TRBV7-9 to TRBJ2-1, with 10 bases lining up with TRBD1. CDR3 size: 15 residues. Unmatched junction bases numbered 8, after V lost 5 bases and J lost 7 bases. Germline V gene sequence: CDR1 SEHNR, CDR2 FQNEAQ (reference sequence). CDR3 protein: CASSPTGGSRNEQFF. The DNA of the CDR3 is TGTGCCAGCAGCCCGACAGGGGGCTCTAGAAATGAGCAGTTCTTC.

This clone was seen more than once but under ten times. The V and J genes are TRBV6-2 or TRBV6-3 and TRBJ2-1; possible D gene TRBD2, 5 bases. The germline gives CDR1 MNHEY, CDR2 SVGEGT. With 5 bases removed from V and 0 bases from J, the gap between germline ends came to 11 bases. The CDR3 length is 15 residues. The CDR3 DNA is TGTGCCAGCAGTGAGGGCACTCCCTCCTACAATGAGCAGTTCTTC. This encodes CASSEGTPSYNEQFF.

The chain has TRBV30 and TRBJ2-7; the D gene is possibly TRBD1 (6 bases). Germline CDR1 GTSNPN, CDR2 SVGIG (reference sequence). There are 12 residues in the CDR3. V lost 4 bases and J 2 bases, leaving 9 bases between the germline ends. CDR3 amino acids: CAWKYRAYEQYF. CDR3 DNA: TGTGCCTGGAAATACAGGGCCTACGAGCAGTACTTC. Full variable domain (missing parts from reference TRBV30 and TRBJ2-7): SQTIHQWPATLVQPVGSPLSLECTVEGTSNPNLYWYRQAAGRGLQLLFYSVGIGQISSEVPQNLSASRPQDRQFILSSKKLLLSDSGFYLCAWKYRAYEQYFGPGTRLTVT.

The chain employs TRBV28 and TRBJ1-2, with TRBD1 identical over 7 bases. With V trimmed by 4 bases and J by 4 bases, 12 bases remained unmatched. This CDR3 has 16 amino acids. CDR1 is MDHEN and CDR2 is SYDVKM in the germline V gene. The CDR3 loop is CASSSPESGTAYGYTF. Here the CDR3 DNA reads TGTGCCAGCAGTTCCCCAGAATCCGGGACAGCCTATGGCTACACCTTC.

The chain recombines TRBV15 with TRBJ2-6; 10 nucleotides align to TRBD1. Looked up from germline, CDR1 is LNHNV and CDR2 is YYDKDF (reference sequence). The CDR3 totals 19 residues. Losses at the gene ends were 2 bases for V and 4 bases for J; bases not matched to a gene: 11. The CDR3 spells CATSRTGGQGMTGANVLTF. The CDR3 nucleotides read TGTGCCACCAGCAGAACAGGGGGACAGGGGATGACGGGGGCCAACGTCCTGACTTTC. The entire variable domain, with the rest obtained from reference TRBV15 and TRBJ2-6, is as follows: DAMVIQNPRYQVTQFGKPVTLSCSQTLNHNVMYWYQQKSSQAPKLLFHYYDKDFNNEADTPDNFQSRRPNTSFCFLDIRSPGLGDTAMYLCATSRTGGQGMTGANVLTFGAGSRLTVL.

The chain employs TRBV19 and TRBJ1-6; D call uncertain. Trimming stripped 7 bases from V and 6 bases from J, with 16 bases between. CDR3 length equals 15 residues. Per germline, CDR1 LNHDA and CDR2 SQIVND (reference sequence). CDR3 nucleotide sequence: TGTGCCAGTACCGGGGAGCCCTGGGGTAATTCACCCCTCCACTTT. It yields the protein CASTGEPWGNSPLHF.

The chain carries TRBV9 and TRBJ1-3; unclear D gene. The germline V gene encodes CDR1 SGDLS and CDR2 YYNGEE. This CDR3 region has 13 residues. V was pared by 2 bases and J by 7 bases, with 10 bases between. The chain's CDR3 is CASSVGTDNTIYF. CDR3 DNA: TGTGCCAGCAGCGTGGGAACGGACAACACCATATATTTT.

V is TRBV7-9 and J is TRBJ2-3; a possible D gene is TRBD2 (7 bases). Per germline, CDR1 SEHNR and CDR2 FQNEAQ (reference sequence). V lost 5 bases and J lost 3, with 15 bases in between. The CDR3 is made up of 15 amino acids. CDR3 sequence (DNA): TGTGCCAGCAGCCCGACGCGGGGGCGAACAGATACGCAGTATTTT. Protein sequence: CASSPTRGRTDTQYF. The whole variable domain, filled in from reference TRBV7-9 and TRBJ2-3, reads DTGVSQNPRHKITKRGQNVTFRCDPISEHNRLYWYRQTLGQGPEFLTYFQNEAQLEKSRLLSDRFSAERPKGSFSTLEIQRTEQGDSAMYLCASSPTRGRTDTQYFGPGTRLTVL.

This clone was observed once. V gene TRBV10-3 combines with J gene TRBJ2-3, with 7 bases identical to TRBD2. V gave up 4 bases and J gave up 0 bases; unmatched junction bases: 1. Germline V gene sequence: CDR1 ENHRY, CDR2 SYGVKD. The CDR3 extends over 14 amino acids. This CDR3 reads CAISGGSSTDTQYF. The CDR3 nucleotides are TGTGCCATCAGTGGCGGGAGTAGCACAGATACGCAGTATTTT.

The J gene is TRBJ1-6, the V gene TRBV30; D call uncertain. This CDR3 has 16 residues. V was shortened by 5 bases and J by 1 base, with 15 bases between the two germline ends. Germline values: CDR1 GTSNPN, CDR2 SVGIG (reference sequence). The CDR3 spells CAWRPLRGSYNSPLHF. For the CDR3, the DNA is TGTGCCTGGCGGCCTCTACGGGGATCCTATAATTCACCCCTCCACTTT. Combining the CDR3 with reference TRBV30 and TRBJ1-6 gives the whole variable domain SQTIHQWPATLVQPVGSPLSLECTVEGTSNPNLYWYRQAAGRGLQLLFYSVGIGQISSEVPQNLSASRPQDRQFILSSKKLLLSDSGFYLCAWRPLRGSYNSPLHFGNGTRLTVT.

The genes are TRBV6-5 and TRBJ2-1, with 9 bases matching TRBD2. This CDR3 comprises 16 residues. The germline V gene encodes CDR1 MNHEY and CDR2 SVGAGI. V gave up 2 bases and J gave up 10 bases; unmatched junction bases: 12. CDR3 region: CASSYLAGGEVREQFF. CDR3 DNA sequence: TGTGCCAGCAGTTACCTGGCGGGAGGGGAGGTAAGGGAGCAGTTCTTC.

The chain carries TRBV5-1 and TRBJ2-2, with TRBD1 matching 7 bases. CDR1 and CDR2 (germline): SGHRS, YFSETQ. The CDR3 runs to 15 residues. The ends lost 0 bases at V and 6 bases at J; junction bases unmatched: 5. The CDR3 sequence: CASSLADRVAGELFF. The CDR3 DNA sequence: TGCGCCAGCAGCTTGGCCGACAGGGTCGCCGGGGAGCTGTTTTTT.

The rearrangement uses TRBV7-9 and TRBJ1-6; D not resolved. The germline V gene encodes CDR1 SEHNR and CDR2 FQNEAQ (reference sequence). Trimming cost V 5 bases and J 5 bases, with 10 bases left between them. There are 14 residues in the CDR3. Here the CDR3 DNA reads TGTGCCAGCAGCCCGATCCGAAATAATTCACCCCTCCACTTT. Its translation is CASSPIRNNSPLHF.